The 26 T cell receptor beta chains in this list originate from one sample, sequenced in a study of PD-1 blockade in classical Hodgkin lymphoma. Relapse after autologous stem cell transplantation occurred in every patient, and brentuximab vedotin exposure varied. The repertoire was sequenced with immunoSEQ multiplex PCR; TCRdb's copy has only in-frame clones and lacks some. The sample yields tens of thousands of clones, around 70% seen once. The sequences come from peripheral blood mononuclear cells (PBMCs), collected at baseline. The receptor set was obtained from a human donor with classical Hodgkin lymphoma.

V and J are TRBV29-1 and TRBJ1-1, with D hard to call. The CDR3 covers 13 residues. Trimming stripped 7 bases from V and 2 bases from J, with 14 bases between. Germline-derived CDR1 and CDR2 are SQVTM and ANQGSEA. The chain's CDR3 is CSAGFVSNTEAFF. The CDR3 nucleotides read TGCAGCGCCGGATTTGTTAGTAACACTGAAGCTTTCTTT.

V and J are TRBV9 and TRBJ1-3; no firm D call. Germline V CDR1 and CDR2: SGDLS, YYNGEE. The CDR3 has 14 amino acids. V was pared by 4 bases and J by 3 bases, with 11 bases between. CDR3 protein: CASSPSGLGNTIYF. Here the CDR3 DNA reads TGTGCCAGCAGCCCCTCCGGGCTTGGAAACACCATATATTTT.

This clone has a single count. The genes are TRBV5-6 and TRBJ2-7; no firm D call. V lost 6 bases and J 5 bases, leaving 15 bases between the germline ends. The V gene's germline CDR1 is SGHDT and CDR2 YYEEEE. CDR3 length: 13 amino acids. CDR3 DNA: TGTGCCAGCAAGCGCACCAGAGGCCACGAGCAGTACTTC. This codes for CASKRTRGHEQYF.

The chain joins TRBV19 to TRBJ1-2; perhaps TRBD1 as D (5 bases). The length of the CDR3 is 14 residues. Deletions cut 6 bases from V and 8 bases from J, with 19 bases between. From germline, CDR1 is LNHDA and CDR2 SQIVND (reference sequence). This CDR3 is CASRHKGPSWGYTF. The CDR3 DNA reads TGTGCCAGTAGACACAAGGGGCCCTCCTGGGGCTACACCTTC.

This clone has a single count. The V and J genes are TRBV5-6 and TRBJ2-5; 9 bases agree with TRBD2. V shed 5 bases, J shed 4 bases, and the junction held 15 bases outside the gene matches. Germline V gene sequence: CDR1 SGHDT, CDR2 YYEEEE. This CDR3 is built from 17 residues. The CDR3 DNA reads as TGTGCCAGCAGGGTGAGGAGTAGCGGGAGAGTGCTAGAGACCCAGTACTTC. This codes for CASRVRSSGRVLETQYF. The full variable domain, in which reference TRBV5-6 and TRBJ2-5 provide the parts outside the CDR3, is DAGVTQSPTHLIKTRGQQVTLRCSPKSGHDTVSWYQQALGQGPQFIFQYYEEEERQRGNFPDRFSGHQFPNYSSELNVNALLLGDSALYLCASRVRSSGRVLETQYFGPGTRLLVL.

The chain employs TRBV9 and TRBJ2-1; 7 positions match TRBD2. The CDR3 is 14 residues long. Germline CDR1 is SGDLS and CDR2 is YYNGEE. V shed 2 bases and J 1 base; nucleotides not matched to a gene: 0. The CDR3 region is CASSVGLSYNEQFF. CDR3 sequence (DNA): TGTGCCAGCAGCGTGGGACTATCCTACAATGAGCAGTTCTTC.

The V and J genes are TRBV25-1 and TRBJ2-2; D is unclear. Germline lookup yields CDR1 MGHDK and CDR2 SYGVNS. The CDR3 runs to 12 residues. The V end lost 5 bases, the J end lost 5 bases, and 6 bases lay between the germline ends. The CDR3, as DNA: TGTGCCAGCAGTAAAGCTACCGGGGAGCTGTTTTTT. Translating gives CASSKATGELFF.

DNA of the CDR3: TGTGCTTCACGGACGGGCCAGGCAGCCTACAATGAGCAGTTCTTC. Translating gives CASRTGQAAYNEQFF. The chain uses TRBV4-2 and TRBJ2-1; D gene unclear. Looked up from germline, CDR1 is LGHNA and CDR2 is YNFKEQ. The CDR3 totals 15 residues.

The CDR3 region is CASSLGLAGYTDTQYF. CDR3 DNA sequence: TGTGCCAGCAGCTTGGGACTAGCGGGGTACACAGATACGCAGTATTTT. This chain connects TRBV7-3 to TRBJ2-3, with 13 positions matching TRBD2. The CDR3 runs 16 residues. CDR1 and CDR2 from the germline V gene are SGHTA and FQGTGA. V lost 3 bases and J lost 2; bases outside the gene matches: 2.

The rearrangement links TRBV5-4 to TRBJ2-3, with 8 bases identical to TRBD1. CDR3 length: 18 residues. J gave up 5 bases and V 1 base, and 15 bases lay outside the gene matches. Germline values: CDR1 SGHNT, CDR2 YYREEE (reference sequence). This CDR3 is CASSLSRQGPLGGDTQYF. CDR3 in DNA: TGTGCCAGCAGCTTGAGTAGACAGGGGCCTCTTGGAGGAGATACGCAGTATTTT.

The chain uses TRBV25-1 and TRBJ2-2; perhaps TRBD1 as D (6 bases). This CDR3 has 13 residues. Trimming cost V 6 bases and J 7 bases, with 12 bases left between them. CDR1 and CDR2 (germline): MGHDK, SYGVNS. The CDR3 sequence is CASSRVGGGELFF. CDR3 in DNA: TGTGCCAGCAGCCGGGTAGGGGGCGGGGAGCTGTTTTTT.

The V call is TRBV29-1, the J call TRBJ1-1; 7 bases map to TRBD1. Germline assignment: CDR1 SQVTM and CDR2 ANQGSEA. The CDR3 is made up of 11 amino acids. V trimming: 8 bases; J trimming: 11 bases; junction bases outside the gene matches: 11. The DNA for the CDR3 is TGCAGCTCCAGTACAGGGGCCGTGGCTTTCTTT. Translating it yields CSSSTGAVAFF.

The chain combines TRBV9 with TRBJ2-7; 7 bases are shared with TRBD1. V lost 4 bases, J lost 4 bases, and 8 bases stayed unmatched. CDR3 length: 14 residues. From germline, CDR1 is SGDLS and CDR2 YYNGEE. The CDR3 coding sequence is TGTGCCAGCAGCATGGACAGGACTTCGTACGAGCAGTACTTC. It specifies CASSMDRTSYEQYF.

The rearrangement links TRBV4-1 to TRBJ1-5, with D hard to call. The CDR3 totals 14 residues. V was trimmed by 4 bases and J by 11 bases, leaving 18 bases between them. The germline CDR1 and CDR2 sequences are MGHRA and YSYEKL. The CDR3 sequence is CASSPTTRFMAQHF. Here the CDR3 DNA reads TGCGCCAGCAGCCCAACGACGCGGTTTATGGCCCAGCATTTT.

About this clone: In the same sample, other DNA sequences code for this CDR3. The chain couples TRBV5-5 to TRBJ1-2; unclear D gene. The germline gives CDR1 SGHKS, CDR2 YYEKEE (reference sequence). V lost 0 bases and J lost 2, with 8 bases in between. The CDR3 is 14 amino acids. The CDR3 is CASSLAGGNYGYTF. CDR3 nucleotide sequence: TGTGCCAGCAGCTTGGCGGGAGGAAACTATGGCTACACCTTC.

The V gene is TRBV7-9, the J gene TRBJ1-4; D unresolved. Trimming stripped 2 bases from V and 0 bases from J, with 10 bases between. The CDR3 length is 16 residues. In germline, CDR1 is SEHNR, CDR2 FQNEAQ (reference sequence). Here the CDR3 DNA reads TGTGCCAGCAGCTTAAGGCGGGAGGCAACTAATGAAAAACTGTTTTTT. Residues: CASSLRREATNEKLFF.

This clone was seen once. This chain uses TRBV28 with TRBJ1-6; D remains unclear. V shed 7 bases and J shed 6 bases, with 13 bases lying between them. The CDR3 loop spans 14 amino acids. The germline V gene has CDR1 MDHEN and CDR2 SYDVKM. DNA for the CDR3: TGTGCCAGCAACGGAGGAGGGTCTAATTCACCCCTCCACTTT. Amino acids: CASNGGGSNSPLHF.

V gene TRBV27 combines with J gene TRBJ1-2, with 8 bases lining up with TRBD1. The length of the CDR3 is 17 residues. CDR1 is MNHEY, CDR2 SMNVEV, per germline (reference sequence). With 5 bases clipped from V and 0 bases from J, the junction kept 11 bases outside the gene matches. DNA for the CDR3: TGTGCCAGCAGTCGTCAGGGGGCTACTCGGACTAACTATGGCTACACCTTC. Residues: CASSRQGATRTNYGYTF.

The chain uses TRBV9 and TRBJ2-2; no clear D. V lost 4 bases, J lost 0 bases, and 13 bases lay in between. The CDR3 is made up of 16 amino acids. Germline CDR1 is SGDLS and CDR2 is YYNGEE. The CDR3 region is CASSPNTDANTGELFF. The CDR3 DNA follows: TGTGCCAGCAGCCCCAACACCGATGCGAACACCGGGGAGCTGTTTTTT.

The chain is built from TRBV19 and TRBJ1-2; 11 bases fit TRBD1. V was pared by 6 bases and J by 3 bases, with 9 bases of the junction left unmatched. The CDR3 runs to 16 residues. Germline values: CDR1 LNHDA, CDR2 SQIVND (reference sequence). The CDR3 protein is CASSALPGQGDYGYTF. The CDR3 DNA follows: TGTGCCAGTAGCGCCCTTCCGGGACAGGGGGACTATGGCTACACCTTC.

The gene calls are TRBV27 and TRBJ1-1, with TRBD1 as a possible D gene (6 bases). Trimming shortened V by 6 bases and J by 1 base, and 12 bases separated the two germline ends. Germline loops: CDR1 MNHEY, CDR2 SMNVEV (reference sequence). The CDR3 spans 14 residues. The CDR3 region has the DNA TGTGCCAGCAGCCGGGGGCTTTCGAACACTGAAGCTTTCTTT. It encodes CASSRGLSNTEAFF.

This clone has only one observation. This chain links TRBV5-1 with TRBJ2-5, with D perhaps TRBD1 (6 bases). Germline V gene data show CDR1 as SGHRS and CDR2 as YFSETQ. The V end lost 2 bases, the J end lost 2 bases, and 13 bases lay between the germline ends. This CDR3 contains 15 residues. The CDR3 reads CASSLQGFTQETQYF. In DNA, the CDR3 is TGCGCCAGCAGCTTACAGGGTTTCACTCAAGAGACCCAGTACTTC.

The V and J genes are TRBV7-7 and TRBJ2-2, with D perhaps matching TRBD1 (6 bases). The CDR3 consists of 14 residues. CDR1 is SSHAT and CDR2 is FNYEAQ in the germline V gene (reference sequence). V dropped 1 base and J dropped 6 bases, with 9 bases sitting between them. CDR3 sequence (DNA): TGTGCCAGCAGCTTAGTTGAGGGGGCCGGGGAGCTGTTTTTT. This codes for CASSLVEGAGELFF.

V usage is TRBV2 and J usage is TRBJ2-7, with unresolved D. The CDR3 covers 13 residues. Germline CDR1 is SNHLY and CDR2 is FYNNEI. V was clipped by 8 bases and J by 3 bases, with 14 bases between them. The CDR3 sequence is CASLPDLHYEQYF. In DNA form, the CDR3 reads TGTGCCAGCCTACCGGACCTACACTACGAGCAGTACTTC.

This clone turned up a few times. J is TRBJ2-7 and V is TRBV10-3, with D maybe TRBD1 (6 bases). Germline V lookup: CDR1 ENHRY, CDR2 SYGVKD. This CDR3 contains 16 residues. The V gene lost 0 bases and the J gene lost 3 bases, with 15 bases spanning the gap. Here the CDR3 reads CAISESAGERIYEQYF. CDR3 DNA sequence: TGTGCCATCAGTGAGTCGGCAGGGGAGAGAATCTACGAGCAGTACTTC.

This chain connects TRBV7-8 to TRBJ1-2; D gene unclear. Per the germline V gene, CDR1 is SGHVS and CDR2 is FQNEAQ. The CDR3 spans 14 residues. V shed 4 bases and J shed 3 bases, with 12 bases lying between them. CDR3 bases: TGTGCCAGCAGCTCAAGCCCACTATACTATGGCTACACCTTC. Translation: CASSSSPLYYGYTF.